Below, 6 T cell receptor beta chains from the same sample are listed, as sequenced in a study of cytomegalovirus exposure and HLA in healthy donors. With 60 Vbeta and 13 Jbeta primers, the PCR was carried out. The table came from immunoSEQ multiplex PCR; TCRdb's copy has only in-frame clones and leaves some out. The sample has about 110,000 clones; over 65% are singletons. Material: PBMCs. These receptors all come from a woman aged 40 to 50 in good health and CMV-seropositive.

The chain combines TRBV2 with TRBJ2-1; D is possibly TRBD2 (6 bases). The CDR3 runs to 14 residues. CDR1 SNHLY and CDR2 FYNNEI come from the germline V gene. Trimming stripped 3 bases from V and 3 bases from J, with 9 bases between. CDR3 nucleotide sequence: TGTGCCAGCAGTGAGTGGGGGGACTACAATGAGCAGTTCTTC. Amino acids: CASSEWGDYNEQFF.

The chain carries TRBV5-1 and TRBJ1-6; D might be TRBD1 (5 bases). CDR3 size: 15 residues. Germline V gives CDR1 SGHRS, CDR2 YFSETQ. Trimming removed 0 bases from V and 7 bases from J, with 11 bases in between. Written as DNA, the CDR3 is TGCGCCAGCAGCTTGGGGGGGGATTTCAATTCACCCCTCCACTTT. Amino acid sequence: CASSLGGDFNSPLHF.

The chain couples TRBV2 to TRBJ1-1, with D unresolved. Germline lookup yields CDR1 SNHLY and CDR2 FYNNEI. CDR3 size: 16 residues. Trimming took 2 bases from V and 4 from J, leaving 17 bases between them. This CDR3 reads CASSERDIKGGTEAFF. Written as DNA, the CDR3 is TGTGCCAGCAGTGAAAGAGACATCAAGGGAGGCACTGAAGCTTTCTTT.

This clone was found once. The chain links TRBV7-9 to TRBJ1-1; tentatively, D is TRBD1 (6 bases). V was cut by 5 bases and J by 5 bases, with 18 bases left in between. CDR3 length: 15 amino acids. Germline V gene lookup returns CDR1 SEHNR and CDR2 FQNEAQ (reference sequence). DNA for the CDR3: TGTGCCAGCAGCCGCCTTATGGACAGAATAACTGAAGCTTTCTTT. This codes for CASSRLMDRITEAFF.

J is TRBJ1-3 and V is TRBV5-6; D might be TRBD1 (6 bases). Germline assignment: CDR1 SGHDT and CDR2 YYEEEE. CDR3 length: 16 amino acids. V lost 7 bases, J lost 0 bases, and 17 bases lay in between. This CDR3 reads CASGAIGQISGNTIYF. DNA of the CDR3: TGTGCCAGCGGCGCAATAGGACAGATCTCTGGAAACACCATATATTTT.

The genes are TRBV6-1 and TRBJ1-5; D may be TRBD1 (5 bases). CDR1 is MNHNS and CDR2 is SASEGT in the germline V gene. Trimming took off 1 base at V and 7 bases at J, with 11 bases between the two ends. CDR3 length equals 14 residues. The CDR3 is CASSEGGVGQPQHF. CDR3 nucleotides: TGTGCCAGCAGTGAAGGGGGGGTCGGGCAGCCCCAGCATTTT.